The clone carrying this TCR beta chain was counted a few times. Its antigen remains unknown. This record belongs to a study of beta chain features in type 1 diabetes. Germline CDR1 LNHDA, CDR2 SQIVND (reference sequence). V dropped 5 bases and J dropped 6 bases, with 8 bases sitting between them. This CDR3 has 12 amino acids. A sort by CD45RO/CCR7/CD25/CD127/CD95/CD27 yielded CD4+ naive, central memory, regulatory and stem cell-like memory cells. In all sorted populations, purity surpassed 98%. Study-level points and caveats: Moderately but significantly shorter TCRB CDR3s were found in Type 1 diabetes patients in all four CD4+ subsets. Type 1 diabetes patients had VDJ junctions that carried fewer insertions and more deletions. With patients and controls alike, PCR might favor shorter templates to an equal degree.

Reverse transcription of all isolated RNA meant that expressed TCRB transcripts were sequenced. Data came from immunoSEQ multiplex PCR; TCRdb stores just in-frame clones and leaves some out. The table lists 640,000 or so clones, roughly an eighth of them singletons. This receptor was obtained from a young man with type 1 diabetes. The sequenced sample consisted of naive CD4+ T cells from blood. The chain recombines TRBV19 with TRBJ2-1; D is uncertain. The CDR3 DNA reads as TGTGCCAGTAGTCTAAGAGGCAATGAGCAGTTCTTC. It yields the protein CASSLRGNEQFF.